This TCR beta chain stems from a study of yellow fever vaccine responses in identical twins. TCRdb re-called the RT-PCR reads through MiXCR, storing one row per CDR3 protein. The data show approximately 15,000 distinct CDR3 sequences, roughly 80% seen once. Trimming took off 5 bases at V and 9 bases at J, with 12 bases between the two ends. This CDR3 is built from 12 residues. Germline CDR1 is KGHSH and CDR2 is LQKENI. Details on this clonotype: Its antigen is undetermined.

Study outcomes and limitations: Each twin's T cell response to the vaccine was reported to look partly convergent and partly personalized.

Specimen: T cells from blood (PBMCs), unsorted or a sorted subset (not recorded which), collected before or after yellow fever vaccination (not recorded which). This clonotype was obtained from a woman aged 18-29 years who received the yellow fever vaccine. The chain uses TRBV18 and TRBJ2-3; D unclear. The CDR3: CASSKDGVTQYF. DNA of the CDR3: TGTGCCAGCTCAAAGGACGGAGTAACGCAGTATTTT. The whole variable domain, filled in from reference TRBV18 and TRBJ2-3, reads NAGVMQNPRHLVRRRGQEARLRCSPMKGHSHVYWYRQLPEEGLKFMVYLQKENIIDESGMPKERFSAEFPKEGPSILRIQQVVRGDSAAYFCASSKDGVTQYFGPGTRLTVL.